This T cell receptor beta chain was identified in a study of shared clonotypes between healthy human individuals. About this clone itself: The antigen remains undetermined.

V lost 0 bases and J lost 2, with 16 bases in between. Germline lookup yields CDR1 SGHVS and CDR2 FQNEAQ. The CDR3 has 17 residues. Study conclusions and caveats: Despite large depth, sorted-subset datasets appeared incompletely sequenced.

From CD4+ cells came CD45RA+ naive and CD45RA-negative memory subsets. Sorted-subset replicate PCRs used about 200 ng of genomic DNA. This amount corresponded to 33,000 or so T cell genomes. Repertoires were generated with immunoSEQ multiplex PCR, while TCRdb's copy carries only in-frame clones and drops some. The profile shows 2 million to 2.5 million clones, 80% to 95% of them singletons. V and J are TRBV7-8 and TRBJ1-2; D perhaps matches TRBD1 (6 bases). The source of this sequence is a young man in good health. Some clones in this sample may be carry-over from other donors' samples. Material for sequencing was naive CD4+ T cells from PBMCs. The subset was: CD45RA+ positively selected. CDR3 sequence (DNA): TGTGCCAGCAGCTTAGCGGGCTACGGCAGGGGAAACTATGGCTACACCTTC. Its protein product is CASSLAGYGRGNYGYTF.